These T cell receptor beta chains were read from a single sample in a study of chemoradiotherapy in HPV16-positive cancers. The method was immunoSEQ multiplex PCR; TCRdb's version includes in-frame clones alone and lacks a portion of them. The sample gives around 24,000 clones, about 90% of which show up once; 4.5% is in the top ten. The specimen comprised blood, sampled from a patient who underwent chemoradiotherapy. Receptors were obtained from a human donor with HPV-associated anogenital cancer. Both conserved end residues are part of each CDR3. The order of the fields is J gene, clone size, V gene, D gene, CDR3 protein, CDR3 DNA. A D gene is named only where the DNA matches it firmly. Clone size appears in some rows only: once, few, many, or a class for an expanded clone.

J gene: TRBJ1-2; clone size: NA; V gene: TRBV4-1; D gene: NA; CDR3 protein: CASSQDPYGGYGYTF; CDR3 DNA: TGCGCCAGCAGCCAAGATCCTTACGGAGGCTATGGCTACACCTTC
J gene: TRBJ1-2; clone size: once; V gene: TRBV4-3; D gene: TRBD1; CDR3 protein: CASSQEGQGKGYGYTF; CDR3 DNA: TGCGCCAGCAGCCAAGAAGGACAGGGGAAGGGCTATGGCTACACCTTC
J gene: TRBJ1-1; clone size: NA; V gene: TRBV7-2; D gene: NA; CDR3 protein: CASSLGAGGKEAFF; CDR3 DNA: TGTGCCAGCAGCTTAGGGGCCGGGGGCAAGGAAGCTTTCTTT
J gene: TRBJ2-5; clone size: NA; V gene: TRBV9; D gene: NA; CDR3 protein: CASSTGPGREETQYF; CDR3 DNA: TGTGCCAGCAGCACGGGTCCGGGACGAGAAGAGACCCAGTACTTC
J gene: TRBJ2-7; clone size: NA; V gene: TRBV7-6; D gene: NA; CDR3 protein: CASGWSRPSDEQYF; CDR3 DNA: TGTGCCAGCGGCTGGAGCAGGCCGTCTGACGAGCAGTACTTC
J gene: TRBJ1-1; clone size: NA; V gene: TRBV9; D gene: NA; CDR3 protein: CASSGGSLQANTEAFF; CDR3 DNA: TGTGCCAGCAGCGGGGGAAGTTTGCAGGCGAACACTGAAGCTTTCTTT
J gene: TRBJ1-3; clone size: NA; V gene: TRBV6-5; D gene: TRBD1; CDR3 protein: CASSLHRGGGNTIYF; CDR3 DNA: TGTGCCAGCAGCCTACACAGGGGAGGAGGAAACACCATATATTTT
J gene: TRBJ2-1; clone size: NA; V gene: TRBV5-4; D gene: NA; CDR3 protein: CASSLGGASKNEQFF; CDR3 DNA: TGTGCCAGCAGCTTGGGAGGGGCCAGCAAGAATGAGCAGTTCTTC
J gene: TRBJ1-2; clone size: NA; V gene: TRBV4-1; D gene: NA; CDR3 protein: CASSQEGHTNYGYTF; CDR3 DNA: TGCGCCAGCAGCCAAGAAGGACATACTAACTATGGCTACACCTTC
J gene: TRBJ1-2; clone size: NA; V gene: TRBV11-2; D gene: NA; CDR3 protein: CASSPASGYTF; CDR3 DNA: TGTGCCAGCAGCCCGGCCTCTGGCTACACCTTC
J gene: TRBJ1-3; clone size: NA; V gene: TRBV21-1; D gene: NA; CDR3 protein: CASTNRPLSGNTIYF; CDR3 DNA: TGTGCCAGCACGAACAGGCCACTCTCTGGAAACACCATATATTTT
J gene: TRBJ1-2; clone size: NA; V gene: TRBV5-5; D gene: TRBD1; CDR3 protein: CASSTTGTGEVGYTF; CDR3 DNA: TGTGCCAGCAGCACTACCGGGACAGGAGAAGTAGGCTACACCTTC
J gene: TRBJ1-2; clone size: NA; V gene: TRBV2; D gene: TRBD1; CDR3 protein: CASSPDRDVGGYTF; CDR3 DNA: TGTGCCAGCAGCCCAGACAGGGATGTAGGAGGCTACACCTTC
J gene: TRBJ2-1; clone size: NA; V gene: TRBV13; D gene: NA; CDR3 protein: CASSSLGSRVSNEQFF; CDR3 DNA: TGTGCCAGCAGCTCACTCGGGAGTCGGGTCTCCAATGAGCAGTTCTTC
J gene: TRBJ2-7; clone size: NA; V gene: TRBV9; D gene: NA; CDR3 protein: CASSVGVLNYEQYF; CDR3 DNA: TGTGCCAGCAGCGTAGGTGTACTCAACTACGAGCAGTACTTC
J gene: TRBJ2-3; clone size: once; V gene: TRBV29-1; D gene: TRBD2; CDR3 protein: CSVEGLGRGGPDTQYF; CDR3 DNA: TGCAGCGTTGAAGGGCTGGGGCGGGGGGGCCCCGATACGCAGTATTTT
J gene: TRBJ1-3; clone size: few; V gene: TRBV11-2; D gene: NA; CDR3 protein: CASSLRGEGNTIYF; CDR3 DNA: TGTGCCAGCAGCCTACGTGGAGAAGGAAACACCATATATTTT
J gene: TRBJ1-2; clone size: NA; V gene: TRBV7-2; D gene: NA; CDR3 protein: CASSSRDGGVGYTF; CDR3 DNA: TGTGCCAGCAGCTCCCGGGACGGAGGGGTTGGCTACACCTTC
J gene: TRBJ2-1; clone size: once; V gene: TRBV7-2; D gene: NA; CDR3 protein: CASNRIQGAEQFF; CDR3 DNA: TGTGCCAGCAACCGAATACAGGGCGCTGAGCAGTTCTTC
J gene: TRBJ1-3; clone size: once; V gene: TRBV7-2; D gene: NA; CDR3 protein: CASSPIGGGGTIYF; CDR3 DNA: TGTGCCAGCAGCCCTATCGGTGGAGGAGGCACCATATATTTT
J gene: TRBJ2-7; clone size: NA; V gene: TRBV4-1; D gene: TRBD2; CDR3 protein: CASSPSGGTSYEQYF; CDR3 DNA: TGCGCCAGCAGCCCTAGCGGGGGGACGTCCTACGAGCAGTACTTC
J gene: TRBJ1-1; clone size: NA; V gene: TRBV2; D gene: NA; CDR3 protein: CAFAGGRIEAFF; CDR3 DNA: TGTGCCTTCGCCGGGGGTAGGATTGAAGCTTTCTTT
J gene: TRBJ1-2; clone size: few; V gene: TRBV6-1; D gene: TRBD1; CDR3 protein: CASSEGQGALYGYTF; CDR3 DNA: TGTGCCAGCAGCGAGGGACAGGGGGCTCTTTATGGCTACACCTTC
J gene: TRBJ2-1; clone size: NA; V gene: TRBV9; D gene: TRBD2; CDR3 protein: CASSFPGTSGGNEQFF; CDR3 DNA: TGTGCCAGCAGCTTCCCCGGGACTAGCGGGGGCAATGAGCAGTTCTTC
J gene: TRBJ1-1; clone size: once; V gene: TRBV5-1; D gene: NA; CDR3 protein: CASSRQGEGNTEAFF; CDR3 DNA: TGCGCCAGCAGCAGGCAGGGAGAGGGGAACACTGAAGCTTTCTTT
J gene: TRBJ1-3; clone size: NA; V gene: TRBV6-1; D gene: TRBD1; CDR3 protein: CASSEATGSAGNTIYF; CDR3 DNA: TGTGCCAGCAGTGAAGCGACAGGGTCTGCTGGAAACACCATATATTTT
J gene: TRBJ2-3; clone size: NA; V gene: TRBV30; D gene: NA; CDR3 protein: CAWSVPLLGTQYF; CDR3 DNA: TGTGCCTGGAGTGTGCCCCTTCTTGGTACGCAGTATTTT
J gene: TRBJ1-5; clone size: few; V gene: TRBV19; D gene: TRBD1; CDR3 protein: CASSSLRDRSSNQPQHF; CDR3 DNA: TGTGCCAGTAGTAGCCTCCGGGACAGGAGTAGCAATCAGCCCCAGCATTTT